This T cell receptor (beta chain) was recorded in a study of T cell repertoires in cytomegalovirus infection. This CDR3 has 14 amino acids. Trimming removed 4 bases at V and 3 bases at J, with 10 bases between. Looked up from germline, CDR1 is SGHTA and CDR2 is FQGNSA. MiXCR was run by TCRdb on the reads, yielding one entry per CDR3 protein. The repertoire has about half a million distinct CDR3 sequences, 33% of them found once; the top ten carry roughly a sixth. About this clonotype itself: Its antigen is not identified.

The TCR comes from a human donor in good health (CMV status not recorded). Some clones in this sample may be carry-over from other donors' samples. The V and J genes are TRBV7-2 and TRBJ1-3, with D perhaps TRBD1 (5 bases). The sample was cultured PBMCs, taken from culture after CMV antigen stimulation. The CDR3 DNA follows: TGTGCCAGCAGCTCAGGGTACGATGGAAACACCATATATTTT. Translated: CASSSGYDGNTIYF. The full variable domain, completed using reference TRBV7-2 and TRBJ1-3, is GAGVSQSPSNKVTEKGKDVELRCDPISGHTALYWYRQSLGQGLEFLIYFQGNSAPDKSGLPSDRFSAERTGGSVSTLTIQRTQQEDSAVYLCASSSGYDGNTIYFGEGSWLTVV.